Shown below are 13 T cell receptor beta chains from a single sample sequenced in a study of blood T cell repertoires in COVID-19. The table came from immunoSEQ multiplex PCR; TCRdb's copy has only in-frame clones and leaves some out. The table includes roughly 150,000 clones, roughly 84% detected once. Sample: PBMCs or T cells enriched from blood (not recorded which). The receptors shown here come from a man aged 60-69 years who had recovered from COVID-19.

The chain recombines TRBV9 with TRBJ2-1; 15 bases fit TRBD2. The CDR3 is made up of 18 amino acids. With V trimmed by 0 bases and J by 1 base, 2 bases remained unmatched. Germline V gene sequence: CDR1 SGDLS, CDR2 YYNGEE. Here the CDR3 reads CASSVAGLAGGSYNEQFF. CDR3 DNA sequence: TGTGCCAGCAGCGTAGCGGGACTAGCGGGGGGATCCTACAATGAGCAGTTCTTC.

V usage is TRBV24-1 and J usage is TRBJ1-5, with no clear D. Trimming pared 3 bases from V and 4 bases from J, leaving 15 bases between. The CDR3 length is 16 residues. From germline, CDR1 is KGHDR and CDR2 SFDVKD. The CDR3 loop reads CATSDATGLWNQPQHF. The DNA of the CDR3 is TGTGCCACCAGTGATGCTACGGGGTTGTGGAATCAGCCCCAGCATTTT.

The chain carries TRBV19 and TRBJ1-2; 10 positions match TRBD1. CDR1 is LNHDA and CDR2 is SQIVND in the germline V gene (reference sequence). J was trimmed by 2 bases and V by 3 bases; bases with no gene match: 6. CDR3 length: 16 residues. DNA of the CDR3: TGTGCCAGTAGTATTTCGGGACAGGGGTGGAACTATGGCTACACCTTC. It translates to CASSISGQGWNYGYTF.

The chain links TRBV30 to TRBJ1-6, with D tentatively TRBD1 (5 bases). Trimming shortened V by 3 bases and J by 9 bases, and 9 bases separated the two germline ends. Germline CDR1 reads GTSNPN; CDR2 reads SVGIG (reference sequence). This CDR3 region has 12 residues. CDR3 amino acids: CAWSKQGSPLHF. The CDR3 DNA reads as TGTGCCTGGAGCAAGCAGGGTTCACCCCTCCACTTT.

The V gene is TRBV9, the J gene TRBJ1-1, with D maybe TRBD1 (5 bases). The CDR3 is 14 residues long. Trimming pared 4 bases from V and 5 bases from J, leaving 15 bases between. The germline V gene has CDR1 SGDLS and CDR2 YYNGEE. In DNA form, the CDR3 reads TGTGCCAGCAGCACCTACAGGAGTGGGACTGAAGCTTTCTTT. This codes for CASSTYRSGTEAFF.

About this clone: At one boundary the junction diverges from the germline segment, which might be a read error. The rearrangement uses TRBV7-9 and TRBJ1-2; D not certain. The germline CDR1 and CDR2 sequences are SEHNR and FQNEAQ (reference sequence). The CDR3 spans 14 residues. CDR3 DNA: TGTACCAGCAGCTTAGTTCGGGAGCTCTATGGCTACACCTTC. It codes for CTSSLVRELYGYTF. The full variable domain, its missing parts supplied by reference TRBV7-9 and TRBJ1-2, is DTGVSQNPRHKITKRGQNVTFRCDPISEHNRLYWYRQTLGQGPEFLTYFQNEAQLEKSRLLSDRFSAERPKGSFSTLEIQRTEQGDSAMYLCTSSLVRELYGYTFGSGTRLTVV.

CDR3 sequence (DNA): TGTGCCAGCAGTGCGACAGGGTCGGGGAATCAGCCCCAGCATTTT. It is translated as CASSATGSGNQPQHF. The chain joins TRBV25-1 to TRBJ1-5; 7 bases map to TRBD1. Trimming cost V 4 bases and J 4 bases; bases outside gene matches: 7. This CDR3 spans 15 amino acids. Germline CDR1 reads MGHDK; CDR2 reads SYGVNS.

This clone was seen a few times. This chain links TRBV27 with TRBJ2-1; 13 nucleotides match TRBD2. The germline V gene encodes CDR1 MNHEY and CDR2 SMNVEV (reference sequence). Trimming cost V 8 bases and J 4 bases; bases outside gene matches: 8. The CDR3 is made up of 16 amino acids. This CDR3 is CASGLLAGGLYNEQFF. The CDR3 coding sequence is TGTGCCAGCGGGCTACTAGCGGGGGGGCTGTACAATGAGCAGTTCTTC.

The chain employs TRBV28 and TRBJ2-7; 7 nucleotides agree with TRBD1. The V gene end was trimmed by 5 bases and the J gene end by 3 bases; junction bases not matched to a gene: 10. Germline V CDR1 and CDR2: MDHEN, SYDVKM. The CDR3 loop spans 15 amino acids. The DNA of the CDR3 is TGTGCCAGCAGTCCCTGGACAGGCGGAATCTACGAGCAGTACTTC. This translates into CASSPWTGGIYEQYF.

To note about this clone: The DNA is omitted, as the CDR3 cannot be located on it reliably, and the CDR3 follows TCRdb's listing. CDR3 residues: CASSLHLRTAYNEQFF. V is TRBV19 and J is TRBJ2-1; the D call in the table, TRBD1, was not verified against the DNA. The germline gives CDR1 LNHDA, CDR2 SQIVND (reference sequence). The CDR3 has 16 residues if both end residues are counted.

This clone was observed once. This chain uses TRBV18 with TRBJ2-7, with D unclear. The CDR3 loop spans 13 amino acids. V was pared by 1 base and J by 2 bases, with 6 bases between. CDR1 KGHSH and CDR2 LQKENI come from the germline V gene. The CDR3 DNA reads TGTGCCAGCTCACCACTACAGACCTACGAGCAGTACTTC. Protein: CASSPLQTYEQYF. Complete variable domain (other parts from reference TRBV18 and TRBJ2-7): NAGVMQNPRHLVRRRGQEARLRCSPMKGHSHVYWYRQLPEEGLKFMVYLQKENIIDESGMPKERFSAEFPKEGPSILRIQQVVRGDSAAYFCASSPLQTYEQYFGPGTRLTVT.

The V gene is TRBV28, the J gene TRBJ2-3; D is undetermined. The germline gives CDR1 MDHEN, CDR2 SYDVKM. This CDR3 has 13 residues. V was shortened by 3 bases and J by 0 bases, with 4 bases between the two germline ends. In DNA form, the CDR3 reads TGTGCCAGCAGTTTTCCTAGCACAGATACGCAGTATTTT. Translating gives CASSFPSTDTQYF.

The rearrangement uses TRBV7-2 and TRBJ1-2; D may be TRBD1 (6 bases). Per germline, CDR1 SGHTA and CDR2 FQGNSA. Trimming stripped 0 bases from V and 0 bases from J, with 11 bases between. The CDR3 is made up of 16 amino acids. CDR3 nucleotides: TGTGCCAGCAGCTTAGCCGTACAGGGAACTAACTATGGCTACACCTTC. Translating it yields CASSLAVQGTNYGYTF.